Below, one T cell receptor (beta chain) is given with its context. Its cognate antigen has yet to be identified. Base qualities are not recorded, but no much larger clone differs from it by a single base. The data derive from a study of blood T cell repertoires in COVID-19 (dated by TCRdb to the early 2020s). Concerning the study at large: The collaborator samples originated in the United States, Italy and Spain and spanned the acute and convalescent phases of COVID-19. The prospective study material was composed of cDNA or gDNA derived from T cells, B-cell-depleted T cells, or PBMCs. The dataset comprised deeply sampled blood TCRbeta repertoires from subjects exposed to, actively infected with, or recovered from COVID-19. The repertoires were made available in a free public database intended to serve as a resource for research on the immune response to SARS-CoV-2. Samples were obtained from the ongoing ImmuneRACE study (first 160 participants) and from 1,200 or so subjects provided by 6 global collaborators. Nearly every sample came with metadata listing a de-identified subject ID, COVID-19 status, age in years and sex. Where available, HLA class I and class II types were obtained from metadata supplied by the sample provider rather than from assay-based typing.

A second Seattle source provided samples from volunteer blood donors who had recovered from COVID-19. Each collaborating institution followed its own protocols to collect whole blood in K2EDTA tubes. Collaborator samples were shipped for TCRbeta analysis as frozen whole blood, isolated PBMCs, or DNA extracted from either sample type. The immunoSEQ Assay, a bias-controlled multiplex PCR, was used to amplify TCRbeta CDR3 regions from genomic DNA. Per the source publication's procedure: Nucleated cell counts per sample were estimated from amplification of reference gene primers within the assay. Sequence reads were collapsed and filtered to measure the absolute abundance of every unique TCRbeta CDR3 rearrangement. Productive Simpson clonality was computed per sample as the square root of Simpson's diversity index over productive rearrangements. Held by TCRdb, this immuneACCESS table contains in-frame sequences only and omits some clones. Under half of the omission traces to an unresolved V gene where checked; the cause of the rest is unknown. V and J calls and clone size are those listed in that table; D and trimming were worked out from the DNA. This sample gives hundreds of thousands of clones in total; approximately 84% of them show up just once. Of the sample, about 2.2% falls within the top ten clones.

The CDR3 covers 17 residues, taking in both the cysteine and the phenylalanine. Just the 51-base CDR3 DNA is kept, in frame starting at base 1. CDR1 and CDR2 were assigned from the germline V gene (reference sequence) as LGHDT and YNNKEL. V lost 3 bases and J lost 0 bases; the stretch between them is 15 bases long. Overall results and qualifications from the work: Clinical and demographic metadata were provided uncurated, with the amount varying by source and participant.

The specimen was peripheral blood. This chain is built from TRBV3-1 (or the pseudogene TRBV3-2) and TRBJ1-3, with the D gene call left open. The sequence came from a woman between 25 and 40 years old who had recovered from COVID-19. The DNA sequence reads TGTGCCAGCAGCCAGGGCCGCTCAGGAACCTCTGGAAACACCATATATTTT. It codes for CASSQGRSGTSGNTIYF.